This TCR beta chain is from a study of blood T cell repertoires in COVID-19. TCRdb's table, derived via immunoSEQ multiplex PCR, lists solely in-frame clones and lacks some. The table has fewer than 250,000 clones, 92% seen once; the top ten hold around 1.2%. Sequencing used peripheral blood. This sequence was found in a man in his thirties or forties with acute or convalescent COVID-19.

CDR3: CASSSPRLAGGYNEQFF. CDR3 in DNA: TGTGCCAGCAGCTCCCCCAGGCTAGCGGGAGGGTACAATGAGCAGTTCTTC. The genes are TRBV6-2 or TRBV6-3 and TRBJ2-1, with 12 bases aligning to TRBD2. Trimming at V came to 6 bases and at J to 4 bases, leaving 10 bases not matched to a gene. In germline, CDR1 is MNHEY, CDR2 SVGEGT. The CDR3 is made up of 17 amino acids.